This is a list of T cell receptor beta chains from one sample in a study of beta chain features in type 1 diabetes. Clones were read by immunoSEQ multiplex PCR, and TCRdb kept only the in-frame ones, dropping some. Of around 140,000 clones in the sample, roughly 9.7% were seen once. The specimen was central memory CD4+ T cells from blood. These receptors all come from a woman between 35 and 50 years old in good health. Each CDR3 is given with its conserved first and last residue. The order of the fields is J gene, V gene, D gene, clone size, CDR3 DNA, CDR3 protein. A D gene is named only where the DNA matches it firmly. Size is omitted from some rows. Given values are once, few, many or a class for expanded clones.

TRBJ1-3 TRBV4-1 TRBD1 few TGCGCCAGCAGCCAACAGGGGGACTCTGGAAACACCATATATTTT CASSQQGDSGNTIYF
TRBJ1-4 TRBV2 NA NA TGTGCCAGCACAGCAGGGTGGGGCGAAAAACTGTTTTTT CASTAGWGEKLFF
TRBJ2-5 TRBV7-9 TRBD2 NA TGTGCCAGCAGCTTAATCCCGGGCGGGGGGACCCAAGAGACCCAGTACTTC CASSLIPGGGTQETQYF
TRBJ1-5 TRBV19 NA NA TGTGCCAGTAGTATTGAGGGCGGGCAGCCCCAGCATTTT CASSIEGGQPQHF
TRBJ1-1 TRBV6-6 TRBD1 many TGTGCCAGCAGATGGGGACAGGCCAAAAACACTGAAGCTTTCTTT CASRWGQAKNTEAFF
TRBJ1-1 TRBV5-1 TRBD1 NA TGCGCCAGCAGCTTGGCCTACAGGGGGGGGATGGACACTGAAGCTTTCTTT CASSLAYRGGMDTEAFF
TRBJ1-2 TRBV9 NA NA TGTGCCAGCAGCCCCCCAGGCTATGGCTACACCTTC CASSPPGYGYTF
TRBJ2-3 TRBV2 TRBD2 NA TGTGCCAGCCTCCCGAGGGAGACTAGCTGGGCAGATACGCAGTATTTT CASLPRETSWADTQYF
TRBJ2-5 TRBV2 NA NA TGTGCCAGCAGCCCGGCTAGCGCGGGCCAAGAGACCCAGTACTTC CASSPASAGQETQYF
TRBJ1-5 TRBV2 NA NA TGTGCCAGCAGTGACCGGAGTAGCAATCAGCCCCAGCATTTT CASSDRSSNQPQHF
TRBJ2-7 TRBV5-4 NA NA TGTGCCAGCAGCTTGGCCGCTCAGAACTACGAGCAGTACTTC CASSLAAQNYEQYF
TRBJ2-5 TRBV11-2 NA NA TGTGCCAGCAGCTTAGTGAGTCAGGGAGGAGAGACCCAGTACTTC CASSLVSQGGETQYF
TRBJ2-7 TRBV11-2 NA NA TGTGCCAGCAGCTTCACGGGGAGCTCCTACGAGCAGTACTTC CASSFTGSSYEQYF
TRBJ1-1 TRBV5-1 TRBD1 few TGCGCCAGCAGAGCAATAGGGGGCGCGGGCACTGAAGCTTTCTTT CASRAIGGAGTEAFF
TRBJ2-2 TRBV7-8 TRBD1 NA TGTGCCAGCAGCTTAGTGGTGTGGACAGGGAGCACCGGGGAGCTGTTTTTT CASSLVVWTGSTGELFF
TRBJ1-1 TRBV6-5 NA few TGTGCCAGCAGCCCCGGACTACTGAACACTGAAGCTTTCTTT CASSPGLLNTEAFF
TRBJ2-3 TRBV11-2 NA NA TGTGCCAGCAGTTACTATACAGATACGCAGTATTTT CASSYYTDTQYF
TRBJ2-7 TRBV6-1 TRBD1 few TGTGCCAGCAGAAATCTGGCAGGGGGCGTCTACGAGCAGTACTTC CASRNLAGGVYEQYF
TRBJ2-1 TRBV7-2 TRBD2 NA TGTGCCAGCAGCTCCCTACGGGGGGAGAAGACGTTCTTC CASSSLRGEKTFF
TRBJ2-3 TRBV18 TRBD1 few TGTGCCAGCTCAACATACAGGGGGGAAACGACAGATACGCAGTATTTT CASSTYRGETTDTQYF
TRBJ1-2 TRBV5-1 NA NA TGCGCCAGCAGCCCCTGGGGGGGCGACTATGGCTACACCTTC CASSPWGGDYGYTF
TRBJ2-3 TRBV6-6 NA few TGTGCCAGCAGTTCCCGGGGTGATAACACAGATACGCAGTATTTT CASSSRGDNTDTQYF
TRBJ1-6 TRBV7-9 TRBD1 few TGTGCCAGCAGCTGGACAGGGAATAATTCACCCCTCCACTTT CASSWTGNNSPLHF
TRBJ1-3 TRBV2 NA few TGTGCCAGCAAGGGGACTGGAAACACCATATATTTT CASKGTGNTIYF
TRBJ1-2 TRBV6-5 NA NA TGTGCCAGCACCACTTACTGGAGCGGCTACACCTTC CASTTYWSGYTF
TRBJ1-2 TRBV21-1 NA NA TGTGCCAGCAGCGGGCAGGACAGGGGGCCGCGGGGCTACACCTTC CASSGQDRGPRGYTF
TRBJ1-2 TRBV7-2 TRBD1 few TGTGCCAGCAGCCGTAGTTCCGGGACAGGCCGAAACTATGGCTACACCTTC CASSRSSGTGRNYGYTF
TRBJ1-1 TRBV15 NA few TGTGCCACCAGCACGAAGGGGGGGAGCACTGAAGCTTTCTTT CATSTKGGSTEAFF
TRBJ1-2 TRBV4-3 TRBD1 NA TGCGCCAGCAGCCAATCCGGGACAGGGCAGGGGGGCTACACCTTC CASSQSGTGQGGYTF
TRBJ1-4 TRBV19 TRBD1 few TGTGCCAGTAGCGACAGGGGGCCAGAAAAACTGTTTTTT CASSDRGPEKLFF
TRBJ1-5 TRBV7-9 NA NA TGTGCCAGCAGCTCCGGGACATTCTCCCAGCCCCAGCATTTT CASSSGTFSQPQHF
TRBJ1-2 TRBV2 TRBD1 NA TGTGCCAGCCGTGTTATGGACAGGGCCCCTGGCTACACCTTC CASRVMDRAPGYTF
TRBJ2-3 TRBV7-2 TRBD1 few TGTGCCAGCACACCCACTACAGGGGCGGGTACGCAGTATTTT CASTPTTGAGTQYF
TRBJ1-5 TRBV7-2 TRBD1 NA TGTGCCAGCAGCCAGGGGGCAGGTGGCAATCAGCCCCAGCATTTT CASSQGAGGNQPQHF
TRBJ2-5 TRBV11-2 NA NA TGTGCCAGCAGCTTAGGAGGAGAAAAGACCCAGTACTTC CASSLGGEKTQYF
TRBJ1-2 TRBV7-2 NA few TGTGCCAGCAGCTTTGGCCCCGGCGGCTATGGCTACACCTTC CASSFGPGGYGYTF
TRBJ2-5 TRBV11-2 NA few TGTGCCAGCAGCTTAGTAGTGGGCCCAGAGACCCAGTACTTC CASSLVVGPETQYF
TRBJ1-2 TRBV4-1 TRBD1 few TGCGCCAGCAGCTCAGGGGGCGGTTATGGCTACACCTTC CASSSGGGYGYTF
TRBJ1-6 TRBV2 NA few TGTGCCAGCAGTGCGAGGAGACTGAGGAGTAGGTCACCCCTCCACTTT CASSARRLRSRSPLHF
TRBJ2-3 TRBV11-2 NA NA TGTGCCAGCAGCCGACTAGTTCTTAGCACAGATACGCAGTATTTT CASSRLVLSTDTQYF
TRBJ2-3 TRBV2 TRBD2 NA TGTGCCAGCAGTGAAACGCCTAGCGGGGGCGCAGATACGCAGTATTTT CASSETPSGGADTQYF
TRBJ1-5 TRBV25-1 NA many TGTGCCAGCAGTGAAAGCGGGAATCAGCCCCAGCATTTT CASSESGNQPQHF
TRBJ2-7 TRBV6-5 TRBD2 NA TGTGCCAGCAGTTACTCTGGGACTAGCGGACCCTACGAGCAGTACTTC CASSYSGTSGPYEQYF
TRBJ2-1 TRBV25-1 TRBD2 NA TGTGCCAGCAGTGGGTACGGGGGGGCCTCTGTGAATGAGCAGTTCTTC CASSGYGGASVNEQFF
TRBJ1-1 TRBV27 NA many TGTGCCAGCAGTTCTGACCGGGACGGCGGGGTCTCTTTCTTT CASSSDRDGGVSFF
TRBJ1-5 TRBV4-3 TRBD1 NA TGCGCCAGCAGCCAAGATTTCCAGGGGGACAATCAGCCCCAGCATTTT CASSQDFQGDNQPQHF
TRBJ2-5 TRBV7-8 NA few TGTGCCAGCAGCCGGGGAGTACGCGGCTCGACGGGAGAGACCCAGTACTTC CASSRGVRGSTGETQYF
TRBJ2-7 TRBV5-4 NA few TGTGCCAGCAGGAGAGACAGCTACGAGCAGTACTTC CASRRDSYEQYF